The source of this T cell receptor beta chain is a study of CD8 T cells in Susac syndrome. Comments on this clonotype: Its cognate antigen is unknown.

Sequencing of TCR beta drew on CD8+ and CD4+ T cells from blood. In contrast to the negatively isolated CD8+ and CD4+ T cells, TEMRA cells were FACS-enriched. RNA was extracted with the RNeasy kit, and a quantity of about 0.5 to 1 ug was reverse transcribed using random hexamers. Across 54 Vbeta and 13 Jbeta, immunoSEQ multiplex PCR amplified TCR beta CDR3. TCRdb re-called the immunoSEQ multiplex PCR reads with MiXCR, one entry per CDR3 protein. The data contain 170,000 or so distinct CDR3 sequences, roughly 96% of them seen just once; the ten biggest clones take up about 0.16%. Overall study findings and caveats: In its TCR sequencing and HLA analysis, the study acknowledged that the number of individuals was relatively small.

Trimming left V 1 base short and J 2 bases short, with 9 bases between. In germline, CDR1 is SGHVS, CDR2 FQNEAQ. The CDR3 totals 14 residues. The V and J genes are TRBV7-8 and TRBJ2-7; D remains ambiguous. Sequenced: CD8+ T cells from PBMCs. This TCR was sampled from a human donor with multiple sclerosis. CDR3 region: CASSLDVGTYEQYF. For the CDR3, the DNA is TGTGCCAGCAGCTTAGATGTGGGGACCTACGAGCAGTACTTC.